This paragraph covers one T cell receptor (beta chain) sequence. This specimen includes other DNA sequences encoding the same CDR3. The data derive from a study of blood T cell repertoires in COVID-19. Study-wide background: Collection of acute and convalescent COVID-19 samples took place in the United States, Italy and Spain. PBMCs, B-cell-depleted T cells, or T cells provided the cDNA or gDNA that made up the material.

V gave up 3 bases and J gave up 0 bases; unmatched junction bases: 0. This CDR3 region has 15 residues. Germline loops: CDR1 SGDLS, CDR2 YYNGEE. Per the original data handling: Reference gene primer amplification gave nucleated cell count estimates. The method was immunoSEQ multiplex PCR; TCRdb's version includes in-frame clones alone and lacks a portion of them. For V, J and clone size, that table is used; D and trimming come from the DNA. The sample contains about 58,000 clones, about 85% of which appear only once. The material sequenced was peripheral blood. The genes are TRBV9 and TRBJ2-1; 10 nucleotides align to TRBD2. This receptor was identified in a middle-aged man with active COVID-19. The CDR3 spells CASSASGSSYNEQFF. The CDR3 coding sequence is TGTGCCAGCAGCGCTAGCGGGAGCTCCTACAATGAGCAGTTCTTC.